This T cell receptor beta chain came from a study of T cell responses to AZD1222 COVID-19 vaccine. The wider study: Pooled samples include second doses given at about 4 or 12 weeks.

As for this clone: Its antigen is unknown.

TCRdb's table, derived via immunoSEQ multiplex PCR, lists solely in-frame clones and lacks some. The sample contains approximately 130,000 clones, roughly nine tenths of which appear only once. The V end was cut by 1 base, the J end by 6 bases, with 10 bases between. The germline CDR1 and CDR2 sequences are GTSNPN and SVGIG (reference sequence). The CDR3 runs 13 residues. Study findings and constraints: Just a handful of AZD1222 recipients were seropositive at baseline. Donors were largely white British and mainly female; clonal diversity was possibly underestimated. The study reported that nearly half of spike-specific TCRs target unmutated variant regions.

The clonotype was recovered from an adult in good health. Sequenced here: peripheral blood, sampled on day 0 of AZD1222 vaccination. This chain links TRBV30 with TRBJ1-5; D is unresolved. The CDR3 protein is CAWSDVSGQPQHF. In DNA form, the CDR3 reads TGTGCCTGGAGTGACGTTTCGGGTCAGCCCCAGCATTTT.